This entry features one T cell receptor (beta chain) sequence. In the authors' methods: Cell counts per sample came from amplifying reference gene primers. The table came from immunoSEQ multiplex PCR; TCRdb's copy has only in-frame clones and leaves some out. V and J calls and clone size are those listed in that table; D and trimming were worked out from the DNA. The sample shows more than 200,000 clones, over 75% of them seen only once. Recruitment covered roughly 22 US areas and drew participants whose ages spanned roughly 18 to 89 years. The germline V and J ends were trimmed by 5 bases and 0 bases, with 14 bases remaining between them. CDR1 SGHAT and CDR2 FQNNGV come from the germline V gene. The CDR3 totals 17 residues. The sample originates from a study of blood T cell repertoires in COVID-19. Looking at the study overall: COVID-19 samples collected from the United States, Italy and Spain covered acute and convalescent phases. The analysed material was cDNA or gDNA that came from T cells, B-cell-depleted T cells, or PBMCs.

The sample taken for sequencing was PBMCs or T cells enriched from blood (not recorded which). The source is a man aged 25-40 years with acute COVID-19. The chain joins TRBV11-2 to TRBJ1-6; tentatively, D is TRBD1 (5 bases). CDR3 sequence reads: CASSLRTSSSYNSPLHF. DNA of the CDR3: TGTGCCAGCAGCCTGAGGACAAGCAGCTCCTATAATTCACCCCTCCACTTT.